This T cell receptor beta chain stems from a study of shared clonotypes between healthy human individuals. For the study at large: Per donor, CD8 memory used one plate, CD8 naive used two, CD4 memory used three and CD4 naive used three. General study results and limits: Incompleteness in sorted-subset sequencing, despite large depth, was shown by rarefaction.

Donors, without exception, were Caucasian adults residing in Nashville, Tennessee. CDR1 SGHRS and CDR2 YFSETQ come from the germline V gene. There are 15 residues in the CDR3. Trimming pared 1 base from V and 2 bases from J, leaving 13 bases between. As to this clone: Its specificity is unknown.

Deep was the level used in running the assay. Assay: immunoSEQ multiplex PCR; the TCRdb copy retains only in-frame clones and omits some. The sample consists of some 2,500,000 clones, over 85% of them appearing once. The receptor's source is a man between 18 and 35 years old in good health. Some clones in this sample may be carry-over from other donors' samples. The sample consisted of naive CD4+ T cells from PBMCs. Described subset: CD45RA+ positively selected. The chain combines TRBV5-1 with TRBJ2-7; D uncertain. CDR3 nucleotide sequence: TGCGCCAGCAGCTTGTGGTCGGCACCAACCTACGAGCAGTACTTC. It translates to CASSLWSAPTYEQYF. Together with reference TRBV5-1 and TRBJ2-7, the CDR3 gives the full variable domain: KAGVTQTPRYLIKTRGQQVTLSCSPISGHRSVSWYQQTPGQGLQFLFEYFSETQRNKGNFPGRFSGRQFSNSRSEMNVSTLELGDSALYLCASSLWSAPTYEQYFGPGTRLTVT.